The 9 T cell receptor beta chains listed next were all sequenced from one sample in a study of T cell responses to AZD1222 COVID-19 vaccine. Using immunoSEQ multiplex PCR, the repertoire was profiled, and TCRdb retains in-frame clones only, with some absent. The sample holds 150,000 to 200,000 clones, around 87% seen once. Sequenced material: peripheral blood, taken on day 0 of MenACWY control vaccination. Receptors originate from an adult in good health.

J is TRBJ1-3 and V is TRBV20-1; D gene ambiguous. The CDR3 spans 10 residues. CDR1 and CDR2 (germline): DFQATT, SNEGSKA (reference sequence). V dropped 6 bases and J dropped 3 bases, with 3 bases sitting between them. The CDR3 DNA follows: TGCAGTGCGGTTGGAAACACCATATATTTT. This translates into CSAVGNTIYF.

The chain's CDR3 is CASSQQGQGYGYTF. Written as DNA, the CDR3 is TGTGCCAGCAGCCAGCAGGGGCAAGGCTATGGCTACACCTTC. The chain combines TRBV3-1 (or the pseudogene TRBV3-2) with TRBJ1-2, with D perhaps matching TRBD1 (6 bases). Trimming removed 3 bases from V and 4 bases from J, with 12 bases in between. CDR3 length: 14 residues. The germline V gene has CDR1 LGHDT and CDR2 YNNKEL (reference sequence).

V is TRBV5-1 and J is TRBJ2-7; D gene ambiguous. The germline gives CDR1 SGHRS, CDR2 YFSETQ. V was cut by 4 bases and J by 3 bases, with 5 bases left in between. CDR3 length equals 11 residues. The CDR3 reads CASSESYEQYF. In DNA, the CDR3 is TGCGCCAGCAGCGAGAGCTACGAGCAGTACTTC.

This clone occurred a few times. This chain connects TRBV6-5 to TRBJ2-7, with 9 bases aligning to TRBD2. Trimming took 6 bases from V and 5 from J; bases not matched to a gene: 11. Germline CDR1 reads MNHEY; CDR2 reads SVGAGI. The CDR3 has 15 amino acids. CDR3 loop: CASSSSGGGANEQYF. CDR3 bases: TGTGCCAGCAGCTCCTCAGGCGGGGGGGCGAACGAGCAGTACTTC.

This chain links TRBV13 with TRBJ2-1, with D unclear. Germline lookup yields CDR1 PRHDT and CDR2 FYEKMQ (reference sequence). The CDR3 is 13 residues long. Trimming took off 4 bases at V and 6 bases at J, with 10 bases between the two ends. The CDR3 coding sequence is TGTGCCAGCAGCTCAGAGGTGGGCAATGAGCAGTTCTTC. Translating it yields CASSSEVGNEQFF.

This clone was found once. CDR3 sequence (DNA): TGTGCCAGCAGACCTACCTTCGGAGACAGGGGTAACCCGTACTTC. The encoded protein is CASRPTFGDRGNPYF. This chain joins TRBV27 and TRBJ2-5; 8 nucleotides agree with TRBD1. The J segment lost 13 bases and the V segment lost 6 bases, leaving 19 bases of the junction unmatched. This CDR3 spans 15 amino acids. In germline, CDR1 is MNHEY, CDR2 SMNVEV (reference sequence).

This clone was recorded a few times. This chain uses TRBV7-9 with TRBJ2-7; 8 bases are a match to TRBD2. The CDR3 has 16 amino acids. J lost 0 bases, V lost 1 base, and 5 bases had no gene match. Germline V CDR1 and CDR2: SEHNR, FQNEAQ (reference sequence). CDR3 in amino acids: CASSLDSGTSSYEQYF. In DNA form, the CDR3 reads TGTGCCAGCAGCTTAGACAGCGGGACTAGCTCCTACGAGCAGTACTTC.

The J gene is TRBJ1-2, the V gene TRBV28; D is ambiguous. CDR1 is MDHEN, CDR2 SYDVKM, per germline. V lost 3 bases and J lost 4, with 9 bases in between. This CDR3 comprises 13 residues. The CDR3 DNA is TGTGCCAGCAGTTTGTTAGGACTCTATGGCTACACCTTC. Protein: CASSLLGLYGYTF.

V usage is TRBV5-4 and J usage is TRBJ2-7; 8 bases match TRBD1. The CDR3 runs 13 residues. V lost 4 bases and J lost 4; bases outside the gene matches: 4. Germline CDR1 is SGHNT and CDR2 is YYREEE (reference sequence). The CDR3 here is CASSHGQGYEQYF. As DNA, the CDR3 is TGTGCCAGCAGCCATGGACAGGGTTACGAGCAGTACTTC.